Shown below are 11 T cell receptor beta chains from a single sample sequenced in a study of cytomegalovirus exposure and HLA in healthy donors. 13 Jbeta primers and 60 Vbeta primers were used for the PCR. Profiled with immunoSEQ multiplex PCR; TCRdb holds only in-frame clones, not every one. The sample consists of 200,000 to 250,000 clones, about 80% of them appearing once. Sequencing was done on a sample of PBMCs. The origin of the receptors is a man aged 18 to 29 in good health and CMV-seronegative.

The chain couples TRBV5-3 to TRBJ2-7; 9 nucleotides line up with TRBD1. TRBV5-3 counts as an open reading frame of uncertain function. The trim removed 4 bases at V and 2 bases at J, leaving 10 bases unmatched. The CDR3 is 16 residues long. The CDR3 DNA is TGTGCCAGAAGCCCCCGGACAGGGGCAGTAACCTACGAGCAGTACTTC. Translation: CARSPRTGAVTYEQYF.

The V and J genes are TRBV5-8 and TRBJ2-3, with D perhaps TRBD2 (5 bases). Germline V gene data show CDR1 as SGHTS and CDR2 as YDEGEE. There are 11 residues in the CDR3. Trimming took off 10 bases at V and 4 bases at J, with 10 bases between the two ends. The DNA of the CDR3 is TGTGCCGACTACGGCCCAGATACGCAGTATTTT. Its translation is CADYGPDTQYF.

The gene calls are TRBV7-6 and TRBJ1-2; 9 bases match TRBD1. The CDR3 extends over 13 amino acids. CDR1 and CDR2 from the germline V gene are SGHVS and FNYEAQ. With 5 bases clipped from V and 7 bases from J, the junction kept 5 bases outside the gene matches. CDR3 protein: CASSPGTGFGYTF. For the CDR3, the DNA is TGTGCCAGCAGCCCCGGGACAGGGTTTGGCTACACCTTC.

The chain joins TRBV29-1 to TRBJ2-1; 12 bases are a match to TRBD2. CDR1 SQVTM and CDR2 ANQGSEA come from the germline V gene. The V segment lost 3 bases and the J segment 0 bases; nucleotides outside the gene matches: 12. This CDR3 has 19 residues. The CDR3 here is CSVDPGLAGRSHSYNEQFF. DNA of the CDR3: TGCAGCGTTGATCCTGGACTAGCGGGACGAAGTCACTCCTACAATGAGCAGTTCTTC.

This clone was seen once. V and J are TRBV15 and TRBJ1-1; TRBD1 matches 9 bases. J gave up 1 base and V 4 bases, and 19 bases lay outside the gene matches. Germline V CDR1 and CDR2: LNHNV, YYDKDF (reference sequence). This CDR3 contains 20 residues. The CDR3 sequence: CATSTEKGQGVEEGNTEAFF. In DNA, the CDR3 is TGTGCCACCAGCACGGAGAAGGGACAGGGAGTTGAGGAAGGGAACACTGAAGCTTTCTTT.

The chain is built from TRBV6-5 and TRBJ2-1, with 7 bases identical to TRBD1. The CDR3 runs 14 residues. CDR1 is MNHEY, CDR2 SVGAGI, per germline. The V segment lost 3 bases and the J segment 7 bases; nucleotides outside the gene matches: 6. The CDR3 loop reads CASSYETGRNEQFF. The CDR3 DNA reads TGTGCCAGCAGTTATGAGACAGGGCGAAATGAGCAGTTCTTC.

This clone has just a few counts. The chain recombines TRBV7-6 with TRBJ1-1, with D unresolved. With 6 bases removed from V and 1 base from J, the gap between germline ends came to 18 bases. The V gene's germline CDR1 is SGHVS and CDR2 FNYEAQ. CDR3 length equals 16 residues. Here the CDR3 DNA reads TGTGCCAGCAGTCCTCAAGTGGACTTTAGGAACACTGAAGCTTTCTTT. Translating it yields CASSPQVDFRNTEAFF.

The chain is built from TRBV29-1 and TRBJ2-2; tentative D call: TRBD2 (6 bases). The V gene's germline CDR1 is SQVTM and CDR2 ANQGSEA. This CDR3 comprises 14 residues. V was clipped by 1 base and J by 4 bases, with 10 bases between them. The CDR3 coding sequence is TGCAGCGTTGAAGGGAATAGCGGCACCGGGGAGCTGTTTTTT. Residues: CSVEGNSGTGELFF.

This clone was detected a few times. V gene TRBV28 combines with J gene TRBJ2-3, with 13 bases aligning to TRBD2. Germline lookup yields CDR1 MDHEN and CDR2 SYDVKM. The CDR3 loop spans 18 amino acids. J gave up 2 bases and V 8 bases, and 13 bases lay outside the gene matches. This CDR3 reads CASSDGLAGAFFTDTQYF. In nucleotides, the CDR3 is TGTGCCAGCTCAGATGGACTAGCGGGAGCTTTTTTCACAGATACGCAGTATTTT.

The chain has TRBV20-1 and TRBJ2-7, with D possibly matching TRBD2 (5 bases). CDR1 is DFQATT, CDR2 SNEGSKA, per germline (reference sequence). The CDR3 has 11 residues. Trimming left V 5 bases short and J 7 bases short, with 12 bases between. CDR3 sequence: CSAPGKSEQYF. The CDR3 coding sequence is TGCAGTGCTCCGGGGAAATCAGAGCAGTACTTC.

This rearrangement joins TRBV30 to TRBJ1-1; a possible D gene is TRBD1 (6 bases). Germline lookup yields CDR1 GTSNPN and CDR2 SVGIG (reference sequence). V was shortened by 1 base and J by 6 bases, with 9 bases between the two germline ends. This CDR3 comprises 12 residues. The CDR3, as DNA: TGTGCCTGGAGTGCGAACAGGGCTGAAGCTTTCTTT. Amino acids: CAWSANRAEAFF.